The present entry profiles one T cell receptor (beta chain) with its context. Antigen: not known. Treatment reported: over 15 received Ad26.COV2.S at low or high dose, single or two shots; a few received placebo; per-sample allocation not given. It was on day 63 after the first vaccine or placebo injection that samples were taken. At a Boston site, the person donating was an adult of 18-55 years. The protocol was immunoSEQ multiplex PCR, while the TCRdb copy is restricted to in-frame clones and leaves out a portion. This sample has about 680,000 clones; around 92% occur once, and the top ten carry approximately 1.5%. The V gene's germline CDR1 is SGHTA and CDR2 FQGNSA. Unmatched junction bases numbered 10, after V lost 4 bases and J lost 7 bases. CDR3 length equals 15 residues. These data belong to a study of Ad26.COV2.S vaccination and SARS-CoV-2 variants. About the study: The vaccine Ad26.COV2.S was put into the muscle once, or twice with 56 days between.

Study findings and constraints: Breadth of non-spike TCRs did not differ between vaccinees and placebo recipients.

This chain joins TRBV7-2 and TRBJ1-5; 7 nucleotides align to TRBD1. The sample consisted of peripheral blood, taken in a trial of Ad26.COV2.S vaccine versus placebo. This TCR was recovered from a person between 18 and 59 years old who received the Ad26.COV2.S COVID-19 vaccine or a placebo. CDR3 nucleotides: TGTGCCAGCAGCTCCGACAGGGACATGCGGCAGCCCCAGCATTTT. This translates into CASSSDRDMRQPQHF.